The 20 T cell receptor beta chains below were found in one sample sequenced in a study of shared T cell receptors in the human thymus. Using immunoSEQ multiplex PCR, the repertoire was profiled, and TCRdb retains in-frame clones only, with some absent. The top ten hold 0.008% to 0.011% of the sample, which has fewer than 700,000 clones, 88% seen once. The sample also formed part of further work on human thymus T cells.

The specimen sequenced was thymocytes. These receptors were collected from a boy in the first two years of life with a congenital heart defect.

The V call is TRBV5-8, the J call TRBJ1-5; D gene unclear. This CDR3 is 15 amino acids long. Trimming took 0 bases from V and 7 from J, leaving 14 bases between them. Germline V CDR1 and CDR2: SGHTS, YDEGEE. CDR3 sequence (DNA): TGTGCCAGCAGCTTGGAGGATCCGAGGCGGCAGCCCCAGCATTTT. Its translation: CASSLEDPRRQPQHF.

V gene TRBV4-2 combines with J gene TRBJ2-1, with 7 bases identical to TRBD1. This CDR3 region has 16 residues. Germline lookup yields CDR1 LGHNA and CDR2 YNFKEQ. Trimming removed 4 bases from V and 0 bases from J; junction bases left unmatched: 6. DNA of the CDR3: TGTGCCAGCAGCCTAACAGGGGCGAGCTCCTACAATGAGCAGTTCTTC. It encodes CASSLTGASSYNEQFF.

This clone was detected only a few times. The chain uses TRBV5-5 and TRBJ2-7; weak D call: TRBD1 (6 bases). Germline-derived CDR1 and CDR2 are SGHKS and YYEKEE (reference sequence). Trimming shortened V by 6 bases and J by 2 bases, and 12 bases separated the two germline ends. There are 13 residues in the CDR3. CDR3 bases: TGTGCCAGCAACCAGGCAGGGGCCTACGAGCAGTACTTC. Translated: CASNQAGAYEQYF. Full variable domain (remainder filled in from reference TRBV5-5 and TRBJ2-7): DAGVTQSPTHLIKTRGQQVTLRCSPISGHKSVSWYQQVLGQGPQFIFQYYEKEERGRGNFPDRFSARQFPNYSSELNVNALLLGDSALYLCASNQAGAYEQYFGPGTRLTVT.

The chain uses TRBV7-2 and TRBJ2-7; 12 nucleotides line up with TRBD2. V lost 2 bases to trimming and J lost 3 bases; unmatched junction nucleotides: 2. Germline V gene data show CDR1 as SGHTA and CDR2 as FQGNSA. The CDR3 contains 15 residues. The CDR3 spells CASSLWGLAGYEQYF. The DNA for the CDR3 is TGTGCCAGCAGCTTATGGGGACTAGCGGGCTACGAGCAGTACTTC.

This clone was observed a single time. The V gene is TRBV9, the J gene TRBJ1-1, with D possibly TRBD1 on 6 matching bases. V was clipped by 2 bases and J by 5 bases, with 19 bases between them. Germline lookup yields CDR1 SGDLS and CDR2 YYNGEE. The CDR3 covers 16 residues. In DNA form, the CDR3 reads TGTGCCAGCAGCGTCCAGGGTCTCCCGAGGGGGACTGAAGCTTTCTTT. Protein sequence: CASSVQGLPRGTEAFF.

The genes are TRBV5-1 and TRBJ2-3, with D possibly TRBD1 on 5 matching bases. The CDR3 is 14 amino acids. The V and J ends lost 0 bases and 2 bases respectively, with 7 bases between them. Germline V gene sequence: CDR1 SGHRS, CDR2 YFSETQ. CDR3 DNA sequence: TGCGCCAGCAGCTTGGGACAGAACACAGATACGCAGTATTTT. The encoded protein is CASSLGQNTDTQYF. Supplemented by reference TRBV5-1 and TRBJ2-3, the full variable domain reads KAGVTQTPRYLIKTRGQQVTLSCSPISGHRSVSWYQQTPGQGLQFLFEYFSETQRNKGNFPGRFSGRQFSNSRSEMNVSTLELGDSALYLCASSLGQNTDTQYFGPGTRLTVL.

The rearrangement links TRBV7-2 to TRBJ1-3; TRBD1 is a possible D gene (6 bases). Trimming pared 6 bases from V and 4 bases from J, leaving 16 bases between. This CDR3 comprises 15 residues. CDR1 is SGHTA, CDR2 FQGNSA, per germline. The CDR3 protein is CASSRRGARGNTIYF. The CDR3, as DNA: TGTGCCAGCAGTCGGCGGGGGGCGAGAGGAAACACCATATATTTT.

In this sample, this clone turned up once. This chain links TRBV5-6 with TRBJ2-1; D is unresolved. CDR1 SGHDT and CDR2 YYEEEE come from the germline V gene. The CDR3 length is 14 residues. V lost 6 bases and J lost 5, with 15 bases in between. The CDR3 nucleotides read TGTGCCAGCACCCACCCCGGGTTAGACAATGAGCAGTTCTTC. This translates into CASTHPGLDNEQFF. The variable domain in full, with the rest retrieved from reference TRBV5-6 and TRBJ2-1, is DAGVTQSPTHLIKTRGQQVTLRCSPKSGHDTVSWYQQALGQGPQFIFQYYEEEERQRGNFPDRFSGHQFPNYSSELNVNALLLGDSALYLCASTHPGLDNEQFFGPGTRLTVL.

This clone was counted a few times. This chain uses TRBV18 with TRBJ1-3; D is undetermined. The CDR3 is made up of 17 amino acids. Germline values: CDR1 KGHSH, CDR2 LQKENI. V dropped 0 bases and J dropped 0 bases, with 12 bases sitting between them. The CDR3 nucleotides are TGTGCCAGCTCACCACCGAGGGTGAAGCCCTCTGGAAACACCATATATTTT. As protein: CASSPPRVKPSGNTIYF.

This chain connects TRBV6-1 to TRBJ1-1; TRBD1 aligns across 11 bases. The CDR3 loop spans 14 amino acids. The germline gives CDR1 MNHNS, CDR2 SASEGT. With 11 bases clipped from V and 3 bases from J, the junction kept 8 bases outside the gene matches. DNA for the CDR3: TGTGCCGTAAGAGGGACAGGGGGGCACACTGAAGCTTTCTTT. Translated: CAVRGTGGHTEAFF.

This clone was counted only a few times. The chain joins TRBV5-1 to TRBJ1-4; D possibly corresponds to TRBD1 (5 bases). The CDR3 is made up of 14 amino acids. Deletions cut 1 base from V and 8 bases from J, with 12 bases between. The germline V gene has CDR1 SGHRS and CDR2 YFSETQ. CDR3: CASSLSQGGEKLFF. The CDR3 nucleotides are TGCGCCAGCAGCTTGAGTCAGGGAGGGGAAAAACTGTTTTTT.

This chain joins TRBV7-2 and TRBJ2-7; D is possibly TRBD2 (6 bases). The V and J ends lost 1 base and 3 bases respectively, with 19 bases between them. CDR1 SGHTA and CDR2 FQGNSA come from the germline V gene. The CDR3 has 17 amino acids. The CDR3, as DNA: TGTGCCAGCAGCTTAGGGGACTTATGCGGGCCCAACTACGAGCAGTACTTC. Its protein product is CASSLGDLCGPNYEQYF.

The CDR3 DNA follows: TGCGCCAGCATCGGGGGAGAAGAGACCCAGTACTTC. It translates to CASIGGEETQYF. V is TRBV5-1 and J is TRBJ2-5, with D maybe TRBD2 (6 bases). Germline assignment: CDR1 SGHRS and CDR2 YFSETQ. Trimming removed 6 bases from V and 3 bases from J, with 9 bases in between. CDR3 length equals 12 residues.

This clone was seen a single time. This chain joins TRBV7-8 and TRBJ1-6; the match to TRBD1 covers 8 bases. CDR1 and CDR2 (germline): SGHVS, FQNEAQ. The trim removed 5 bases at V and 7 bases at J, leaving 4 bases unmatched. The CDR3 extends over 14 amino acids. CDR3 amino acids: CASSVQGANSPLHF. CDR3 bases: TGTGCCAGCAGCGTCCAGGGGGCCAATTCACCCCTCCACTTT.

The chain joins TRBV4-1 to TRBJ2-1, with 10 bases matching TRBD2. Germline assignment: CDR1 MGHRA and CDR2 YSYEKL. The CDR3 spans 20 residues. V shed 0 bases and J 8 bases; nucleotides not matched to a gene: 19. CDR3 sequence (DNA): TGCGCCAGCAGCCAAGATCCCCGGGCCCGTGCTAGCGGGAGTTTGTATGAGCAGTTCTTC. This sequence encodes CASSQDPRARASGSLYEQFF.

The chain employs TRBV15 and TRBJ2-4; 8 positions agree with TRBD2. Trimming removed 1 base from V and 1 base from J; junction bases left unmatched: 12. Per germline, CDR1 LNHNV and CDR2 YYDKDF (reference sequence). This CDR3 is built from 19 residues. This CDR3 is CATSRVFNGRARAKNIQYF. The CDR3 region has the DNA TGTGCCACCAGCAGAGTATTTAACGGGAGGGCCCGGGCCAAAAACATTCAGTACTTC.

This clone was detected a few times. The chain links TRBV28 to TRBJ1-5; TRBD1 might be the D (5 bases). V lost 2 bases to trimming and J lost 0 bases, with 17 bases between them. This CDR3 is 18 amino acids long. CDR1 and CDR2 (germline): MDHEN, SYDVKM. The CDR3 is CASSLRGSSPDSNQPQHF. CDR3 coding DNA: TGTGCCAGCAGTTTAAGGGGCAGTTCCCCCGATAGCAATCAGCCCCAGCATTTT.

V usage is TRBV5-4 and J usage is TRBJ2-7; 8 nucleotides match TRBD1. Germline-derived CDR1 and CDR2 are SGHNT and YYREEE (reference sequence). The CDR3 is 16 residues long. V lost 0 bases, J lost 2 bases, and 7 bases stayed unmatched. CDR3 in DNA: TGTGCCAGCAGCTTGGTCGCGGGACAGGTAACCTACGAGCAGTACTTC. The encoded protein is CASSLVAGQVTYEQYF.

This chain links TRBV21-1 with TRBJ2-7; the table's D call, TRBD1, has no DNA check behind it. TRBV21-1 represents a pseudogene. The CDR3 extends over 15 amino acids. The CDR3 coding sequence is TGTGCCAGCAGCACCCGGACAGGGGTCCCCTACGAGCAGTACTTC. As protein: CASSTRTGVPYEQYF.

This clone was detected only once. The rearrangement links TRBV25-1 to TRBJ2-7, with D possibly being TRBD1 (6 bases). The ends were cut back, 7 bases at V and 4 bases at J, with 8 bases in the middle. The CDR3 length is 11 residues. From germline, CDR1 is MGHDK and CDR2 SYGVNS. The CDR3, as DNA: TGTGCCAGCAAGAGGGGGTACGAGCAGTACTTC. Its protein product is CASKRGYEQYF.